This T cell receptor beta chain stems from a study of cytomegalovirus exposure and HLA in healthy donors. Study details: Unique TCRs from HLA-typed donors, roughly 87 million of them, were held in an early data release. Broader study findings: An analysis was carried out later, and it reportedly showed fewer N-insertions in an Asian-associated ancestry cluster than the approximately 660-donor mean. Reports indicated that the classifier achieved high specificity and sensitivity in diagnosing cytomegalovirus status.

This PCR relied on a set of 60 Vbeta primers and 13 Jbeta primers. Clones were sequenced by immunoSEQ multiplex PCR, and TCRdb holds only the in-frame ones, with some missing. This sample has around 100,000 clones, with around 81% found just once. The CDR3 is 14 amino acids. V shed 8 bases and J 5 bases; nucleotides not matched to a gene: 10. Germline-derived CDR1 and CDR2 are MNHNS and SASEGT. For this clone: Its specificity is unknown.

This rearrangement joins TRBV6-1 to TRBJ2-3, with 7 bases identical to TRBD2. The receptor's source is a man between 40 and 49 years old in good health and CMV-seropositive. The specimen was PBMCs. The CDR3 loop reads CASSVTSIGDTQYF. CDR3 sequence (DNA): TGTGCCAGCTCGGTGACTAGCATAGGAGATACGCAGTATTTT.